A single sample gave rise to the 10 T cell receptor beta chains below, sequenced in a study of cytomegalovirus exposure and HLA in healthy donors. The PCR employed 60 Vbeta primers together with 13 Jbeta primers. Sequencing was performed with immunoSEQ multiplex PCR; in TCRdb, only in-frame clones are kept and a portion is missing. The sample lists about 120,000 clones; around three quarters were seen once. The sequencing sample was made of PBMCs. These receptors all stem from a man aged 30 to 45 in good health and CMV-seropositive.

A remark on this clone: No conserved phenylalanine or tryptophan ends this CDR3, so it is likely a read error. The CDR3 here is CASSPDSYTQYS. The CDR3, as DNA: TGTGCCAGCAGCCCAGACTCATATACGCAGTATTCT. The chain uses TRBV7-3 and TRBJ2-3; D gene ambiguous. The CDR3 is 12 amino acids. Trimming cost V 5 bases and J 7 bases, with 10 bases left between them. Looked up from germline, CDR1 is SGHTA and CDR2 is FQGTGA.

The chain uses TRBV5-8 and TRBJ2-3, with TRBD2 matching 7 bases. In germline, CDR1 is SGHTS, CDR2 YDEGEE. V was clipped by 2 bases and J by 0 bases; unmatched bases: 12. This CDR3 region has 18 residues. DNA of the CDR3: TGTGCCAGCAGCTTTACTAGCGAACCCACCCCTAGCACAGATACGCAGTATTTT. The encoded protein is CASSFTSEPTPSTDTQYF.

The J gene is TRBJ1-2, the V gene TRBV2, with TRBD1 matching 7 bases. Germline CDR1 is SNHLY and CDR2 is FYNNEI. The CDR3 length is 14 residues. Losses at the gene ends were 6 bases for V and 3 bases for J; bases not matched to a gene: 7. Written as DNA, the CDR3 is TGTGCCAGCAGCGTAAACAGGGGAGACTATGGCTACACCTTC. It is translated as CASSVNRGDYGYTF.

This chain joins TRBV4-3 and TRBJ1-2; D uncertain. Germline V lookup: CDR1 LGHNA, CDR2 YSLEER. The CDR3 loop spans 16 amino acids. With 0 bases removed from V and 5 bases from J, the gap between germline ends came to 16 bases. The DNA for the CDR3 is TGCGCCAGCAGCCAAGAACTTGTCCCCACCCGGTATGGCTACACCTTC. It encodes CASSQELVPTRYGYTF.

This CDR3 reads CASSGTSGRSFYEQYF. The CDR3 region has the DNA TGCGCCAGCAGTGGAACTAGCGGGAGGTCTTTCTACGAGCAGTACTTC. The chain employs TRBV5-1 and TRBJ2-7; 12 bases fit TRBD2. V was clipped by 5 bases and J by 3 bases; unmatched bases: 9. CDR3 length equals 16 residues. CDR1 is SGHRS, CDR2 YFSETQ, per germline.

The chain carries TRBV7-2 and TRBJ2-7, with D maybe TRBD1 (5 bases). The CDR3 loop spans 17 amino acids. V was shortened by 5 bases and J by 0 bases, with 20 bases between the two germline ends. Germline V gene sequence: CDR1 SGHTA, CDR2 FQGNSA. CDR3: CASSRDLNRRLSYEQYF. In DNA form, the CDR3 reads TGTGCCAGCAGCAGAGACTTAAACAGGCGACTCTCCTACGAGCAGTACTTC.

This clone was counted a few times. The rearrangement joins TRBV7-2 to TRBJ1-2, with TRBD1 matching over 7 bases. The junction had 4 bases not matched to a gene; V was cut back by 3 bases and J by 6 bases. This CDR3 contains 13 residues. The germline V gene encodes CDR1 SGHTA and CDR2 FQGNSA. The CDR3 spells CASSFRQGDGYTF. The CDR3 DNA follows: TGTGCCAGCAGCTTTCGACAGGGTGATGGCTACACCTTC.

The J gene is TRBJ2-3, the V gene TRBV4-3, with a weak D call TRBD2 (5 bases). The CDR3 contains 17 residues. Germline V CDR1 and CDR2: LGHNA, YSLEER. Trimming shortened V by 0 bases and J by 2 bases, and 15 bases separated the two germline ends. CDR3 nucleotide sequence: TGCGCCAGCAGCCAAGAAAGGTGGAGCGGATACACAGATACGCAGTATTTT. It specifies CASSQERWSGYTDTQYF.

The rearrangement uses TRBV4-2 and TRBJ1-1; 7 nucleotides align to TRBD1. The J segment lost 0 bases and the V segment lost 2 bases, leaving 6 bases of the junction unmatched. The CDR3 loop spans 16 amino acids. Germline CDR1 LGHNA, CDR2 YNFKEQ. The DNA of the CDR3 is TGTGCCAGCAGCCAAACCTACAGGGGCCTGAACACTGAAGCTTTCTTT. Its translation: CASSQTYRGLNTEAFF.

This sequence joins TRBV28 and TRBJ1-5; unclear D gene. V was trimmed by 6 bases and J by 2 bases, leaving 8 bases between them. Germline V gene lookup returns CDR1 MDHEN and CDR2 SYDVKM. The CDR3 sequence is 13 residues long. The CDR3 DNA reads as TGTGCCAGCAGCCCCCCGGGCAATCAGCCCCAGCATTTT. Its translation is CASSPPGNQPQHF. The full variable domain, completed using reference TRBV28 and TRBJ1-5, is DVKVTQSSRYLVKRTGEKVFLECVQDMDHENMFWYRQDPGLGLRLIYFSYDVKMKEKGDIPEGYSVSREKKERFSLILESASTNQTSMYLCASSPPGNQPQHFGDGTRLSIL.